This T cell receptor beta chain was identified during a study of T-cell reconstitution after alpha-beta-depleted transplantation in children. This CDR3 contains 14 residues. The trim removed 3 bases at V and 6 bases at J, leaving 8 bases unmatched. Preparation of the TCRbeta library used unique molecular identifiers. TCRdb fed the PCR reads into MiXCR, producing one record per CDR3 protein. The sample contains around 93,000 distinct CDR3 sequences, roughly 7.7% of which appear only once. Sequencing used PBMCs from the stem cell graft donor, obtained from the stem cell graft. The clonotype originates from a human donor who donated a stem cell graft to a child with congenital amegakaryocytic thrombocytopenia. The chain has TRBV12-3 or TRBV12-4 and TRBJ2-7; 7 bases line up with TRBD1. CDR3 loop: CASSFDRVRPEQYF. The CDR3 DNA reads as TGTGCCAGCAGTTTCGACAGGGTGCGACCCGAGCAGTACTTC.